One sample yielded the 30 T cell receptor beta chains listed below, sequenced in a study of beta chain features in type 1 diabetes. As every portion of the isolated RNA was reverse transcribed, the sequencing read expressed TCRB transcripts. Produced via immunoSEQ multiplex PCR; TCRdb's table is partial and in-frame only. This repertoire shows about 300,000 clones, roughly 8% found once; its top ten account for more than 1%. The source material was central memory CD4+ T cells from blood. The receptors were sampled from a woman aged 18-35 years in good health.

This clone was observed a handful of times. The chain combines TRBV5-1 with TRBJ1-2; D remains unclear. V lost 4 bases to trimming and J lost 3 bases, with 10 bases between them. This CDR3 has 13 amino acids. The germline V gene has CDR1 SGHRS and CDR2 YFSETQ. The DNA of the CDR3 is TGCGCCAGCAGCCCGGCCGGAGACTATGGCTACACCTTC. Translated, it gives CASSPAGDYGYTF.

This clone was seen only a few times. DNA for the CDR3: TGTGCCAGCAGCCCTCGTCCAGGGGGTGGAACTGAAGCTTTCTTT. Its translation is CASSPRPGGGTEAFF. The chain is built from TRBV11-3 and TRBJ1-1, with TRBD1 identical over 7 bases. V was clipped by 5 bases and J by 5 bases; unmatched bases: 11. The germline gives CDR1 SGHNT, CDR2 YENEEA. The CDR3 sequence is 15 residues long. The full variable domain, in which reference TRBV11-3 and TRBJ1-1 provide the parts outside the CDR3, is EAGVVQSPRYKIIEKKQPVAFWCNPISGHNTLYWYLQNLGQGPELLIRYENEEAVDDSQLPKDRFSAERLKGVDSTLKIQPAELGDSAVYLCASSPRPGGGTEAFFGQGTRLTVV.

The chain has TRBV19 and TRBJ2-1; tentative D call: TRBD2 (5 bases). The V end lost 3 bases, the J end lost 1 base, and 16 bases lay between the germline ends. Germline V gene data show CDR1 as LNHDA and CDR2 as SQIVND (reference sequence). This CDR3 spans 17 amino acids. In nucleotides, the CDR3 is TGTGCCAGTAGTATTCGGGGAGCAGACCCTTCCTACAATGAGCAGTTCTTC. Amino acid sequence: CASSIRGADPSYNEQFF.

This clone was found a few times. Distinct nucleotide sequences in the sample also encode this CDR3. CDR3 nucleotide sequence: TGTGCCAGCAGCTTGTGGACTTCCTCGACAGATACGCAGTATTTT. It yields the protein CASSLWTSSTDTQYF. The V call is TRBV5-6, the J call TRBJ2-3; the D gene is possibly TRBD2 (5 bases). Germline assignment: CDR1 SGHDT and CDR2 YYEEEE. V was cut by 1 base and J by 3 bases, with 12 bases left in between. The CDR3 has 15 residues.

CDR3 protein: CASSLFRTGTVVKAFF. The CDR3 DNA follows: TGTGCCAGCAGCTTATTCCGTACCGGGACAGTGGTGAAAGCTTTCTTT. The rearrangement joins TRBV7-9 to TRBJ1-1; 7 nucleotides align to TRBD1. The germline V gene has CDR1 SEHNR and CDR2 FQNEAQ (reference sequence). With 2 bases clipped from V and 9 bases from J, the junction kept 15 bases outside the gene matches. There are 16 residues in the CDR3.

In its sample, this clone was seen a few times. The CDR3 sequence is CASSRREAGNTIYF. The CDR3 DNA follows: TGTGCCAGCAGCAGGAGGGAGGCTGGAAACACCATATATTTT. The chain is built from TRBV27 and TRBJ1-3, with D unresolved. The CDR3 runs 14 residues. Trimming removed 6 bases from V and 2 bases from J, with 11 bases in between. Per germline, CDR1 MNHEY and CDR2 SMNVEV (reference sequence).

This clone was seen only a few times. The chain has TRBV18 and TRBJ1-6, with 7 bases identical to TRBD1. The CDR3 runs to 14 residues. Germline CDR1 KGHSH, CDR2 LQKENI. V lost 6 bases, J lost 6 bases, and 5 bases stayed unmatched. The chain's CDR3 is CASSRDRSNSPLHF. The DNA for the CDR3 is TGTGCCAGCTCCCGGGACAGAAGTAATTCACCCCTCCACTTT.

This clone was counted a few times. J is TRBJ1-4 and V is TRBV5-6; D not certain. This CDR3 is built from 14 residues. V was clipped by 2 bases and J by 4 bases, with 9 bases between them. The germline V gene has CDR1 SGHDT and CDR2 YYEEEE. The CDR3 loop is CASSFGTLNEKLFF. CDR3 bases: TGTGCCAGCAGCTTTGGAACGCTTAATGAAAAACTGTTTTTT.

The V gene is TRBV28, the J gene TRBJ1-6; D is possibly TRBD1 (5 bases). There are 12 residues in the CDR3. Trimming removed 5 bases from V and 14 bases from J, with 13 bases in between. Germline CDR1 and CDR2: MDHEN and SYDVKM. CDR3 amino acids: CASSPSLRALHF. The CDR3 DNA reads TGTGCCAGCAGTCCTTCCCTCAGGGCCCTCCACTTT.

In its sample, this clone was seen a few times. The CDR3 reads CASSQGSGGRYEQYF. DNA for the CDR3: TGCGCCAGCAGCCAAGGTTCAGGGGGACGTTACGAGCAGTACTTC. This sequence joins TRBV4-3 and TRBJ2-7, with TRBD1 identical over 7 bases. The CDR3 has 15 residues. The ends lost 1 base at V and 4 bases at J; junction bases unmatched: 7. Germline CDR1 reads LGHNA; CDR2 reads YSLEER.

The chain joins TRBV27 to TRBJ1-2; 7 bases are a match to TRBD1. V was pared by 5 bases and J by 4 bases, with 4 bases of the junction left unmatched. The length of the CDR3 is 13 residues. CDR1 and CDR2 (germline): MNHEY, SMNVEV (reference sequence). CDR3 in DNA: TGTGCCAGCAGTAGACAGGGACCCTATGGCTACACCTTC. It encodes CASSRQGPYGYTF.

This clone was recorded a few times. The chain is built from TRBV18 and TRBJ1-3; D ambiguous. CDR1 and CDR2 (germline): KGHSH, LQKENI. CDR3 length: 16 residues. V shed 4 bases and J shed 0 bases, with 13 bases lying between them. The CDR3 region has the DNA TGTGCCAGCTCACAACAAGATCTCCTCTCTGGAAACACCATATATTTT. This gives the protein CASSQQDLLSGNTIYF.

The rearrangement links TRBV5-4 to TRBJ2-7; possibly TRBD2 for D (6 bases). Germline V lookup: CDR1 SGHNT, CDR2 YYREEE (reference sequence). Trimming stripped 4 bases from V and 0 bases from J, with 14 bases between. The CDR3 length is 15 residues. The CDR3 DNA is TGTGCCAGCAGCCCGGGAGCGGATAGCTCCTACGAGCAGTACTTC. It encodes CASSPGADSSYEQYF. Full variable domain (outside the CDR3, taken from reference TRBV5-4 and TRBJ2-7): ETGVTQSPTHLIKTRGQQVTLRCSSQSGHNTVSWYQQALGQGPQFIFQYYREEENGRGNFPPRFSGLQFPNYSSELNVNALELDDSALYLCASSPGADSSYEQYFGPGTRLTVT.

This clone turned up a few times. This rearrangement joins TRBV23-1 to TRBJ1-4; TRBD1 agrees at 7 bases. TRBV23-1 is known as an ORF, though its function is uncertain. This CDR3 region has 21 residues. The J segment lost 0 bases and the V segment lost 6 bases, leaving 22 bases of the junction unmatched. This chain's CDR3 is CASSLLNRGKLAGTTNEKLFF. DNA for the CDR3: TGCGCCAGCAGCCTACTAAACAGGGGAAAACTCGCTGGCACAACTAATGAAAAACTGTTTTTT.

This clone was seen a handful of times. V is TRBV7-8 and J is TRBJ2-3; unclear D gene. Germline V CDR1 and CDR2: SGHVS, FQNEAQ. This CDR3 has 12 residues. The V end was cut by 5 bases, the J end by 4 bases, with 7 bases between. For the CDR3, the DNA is TGTGCCAGCAGCAATGCCGCAGATACGCAGTATTTT. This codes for CASSNAADTQYF.

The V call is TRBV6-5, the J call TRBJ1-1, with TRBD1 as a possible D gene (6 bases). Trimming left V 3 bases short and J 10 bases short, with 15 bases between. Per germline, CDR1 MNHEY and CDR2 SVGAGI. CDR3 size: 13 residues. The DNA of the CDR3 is TGTGCCAGCAGTTATACAGGGTATGAGGGAGCTTTCTTT. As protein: CASSYTGYEGAFF.

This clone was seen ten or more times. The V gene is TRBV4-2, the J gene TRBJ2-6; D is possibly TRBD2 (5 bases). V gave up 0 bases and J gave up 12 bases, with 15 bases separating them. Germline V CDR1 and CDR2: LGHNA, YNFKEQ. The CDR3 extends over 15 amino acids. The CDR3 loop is CASSQDEGVSLVLTF. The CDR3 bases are TGTGCCAGCAGCCAAGATGAGGGCGTCAGCCTCGTCCTGACTTTC.

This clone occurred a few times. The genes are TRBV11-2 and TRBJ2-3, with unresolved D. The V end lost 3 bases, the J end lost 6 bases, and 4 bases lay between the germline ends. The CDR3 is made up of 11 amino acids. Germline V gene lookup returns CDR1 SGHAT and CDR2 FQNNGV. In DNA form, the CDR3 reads TGTGCCAGCAGCTTCTATGATACGCAGTATTTT. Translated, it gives CASSFYDTQYF.

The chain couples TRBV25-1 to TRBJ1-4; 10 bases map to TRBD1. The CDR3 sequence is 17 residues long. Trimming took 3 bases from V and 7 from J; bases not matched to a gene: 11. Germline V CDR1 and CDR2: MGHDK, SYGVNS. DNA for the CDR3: TGTGCCAGCAGTGATCCCAGGGGGACAGGGGATAGTGAAAAACTGTTTTTT. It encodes CASSDPRGTGDSEKLFF.

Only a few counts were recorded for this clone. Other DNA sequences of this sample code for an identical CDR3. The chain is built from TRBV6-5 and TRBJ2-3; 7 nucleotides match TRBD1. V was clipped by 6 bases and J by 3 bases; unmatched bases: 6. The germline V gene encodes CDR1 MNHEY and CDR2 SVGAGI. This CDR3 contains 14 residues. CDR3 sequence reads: CASRDRVGTDTQYF. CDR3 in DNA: TGTGCCAGCAGAGACAGGGTGGGGACAGATACGCAGTATTTT.

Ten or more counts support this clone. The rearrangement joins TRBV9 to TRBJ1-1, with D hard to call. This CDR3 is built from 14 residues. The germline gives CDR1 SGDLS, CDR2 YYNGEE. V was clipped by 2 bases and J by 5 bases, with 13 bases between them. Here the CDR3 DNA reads TGTGCCAGCAGCGTTAACACAGTGGCGACTGAAGCTTTCTTT. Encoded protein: CASSVNTVATEAFF.

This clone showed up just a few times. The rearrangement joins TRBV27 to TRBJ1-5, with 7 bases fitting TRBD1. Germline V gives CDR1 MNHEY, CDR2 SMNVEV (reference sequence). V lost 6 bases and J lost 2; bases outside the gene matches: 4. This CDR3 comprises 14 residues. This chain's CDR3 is CASSRDRGNQPQHF. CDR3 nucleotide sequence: TGTGCCAGCAGCAGAGACAGGGGCAATCAGCCCCAGCATTTT.

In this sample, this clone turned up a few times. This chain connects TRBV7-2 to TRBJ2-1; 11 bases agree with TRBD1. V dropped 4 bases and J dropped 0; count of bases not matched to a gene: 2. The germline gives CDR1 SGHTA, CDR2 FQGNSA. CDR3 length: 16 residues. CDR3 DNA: TGTGCCAGCAGCTGGGACAGGGGGAGCTCCTACAATGAGCAGTTCTTC. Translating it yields CASSWDRGSSYNEQFF.

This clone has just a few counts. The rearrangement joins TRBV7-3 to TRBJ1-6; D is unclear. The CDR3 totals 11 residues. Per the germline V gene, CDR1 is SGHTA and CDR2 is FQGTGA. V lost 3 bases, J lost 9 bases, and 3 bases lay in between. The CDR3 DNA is TGTGCCAGCAGCTTTGGTTCACCCCTCCACTTT. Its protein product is CASSFGSPLHF.

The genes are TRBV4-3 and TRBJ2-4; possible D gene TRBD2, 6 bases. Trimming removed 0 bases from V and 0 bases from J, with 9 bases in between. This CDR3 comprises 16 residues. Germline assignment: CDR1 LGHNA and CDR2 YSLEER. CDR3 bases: TGCGCCAGCAGCCAAGAGCCGGGAGTAGCCAAAAACATTCAGTACTTC. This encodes CASSQEPGVAKNIQYF.

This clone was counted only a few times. CDR3 coding DNA: TGTGCCAGCAGTGTTATCGGGGCCTCCTACGAGCAGTACGTC. As protein: CASSVIGASYEQYV. The chain combines TRBV2 with TRBJ2-7, with D possibly called TRBD1 or TRBD2 (5 bases each). Trimming removed 4 bases from V and 0 bases from J, with 10 bases in between. The CDR3 is 14 amino acids. The germline gives CDR1 SNHLY, CDR2 FYNNEI.

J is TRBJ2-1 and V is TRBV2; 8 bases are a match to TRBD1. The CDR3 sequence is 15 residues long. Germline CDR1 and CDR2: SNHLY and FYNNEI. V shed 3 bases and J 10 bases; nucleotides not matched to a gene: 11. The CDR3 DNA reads TGTGCCAGCAGTGATGGACAGGGTAAGAATGTCGAGCAGTTCTTC. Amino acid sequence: CASSDGQGKNVEQFF.

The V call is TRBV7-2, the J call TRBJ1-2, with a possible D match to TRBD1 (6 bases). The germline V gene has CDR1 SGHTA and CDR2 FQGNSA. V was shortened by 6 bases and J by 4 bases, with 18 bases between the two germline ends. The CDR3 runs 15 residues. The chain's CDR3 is CASSSVTGDPYGYTF. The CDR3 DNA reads TGTGCCAGCAGTTCCGTGACAGGAGATCCCTATGGCTACACCTTC.

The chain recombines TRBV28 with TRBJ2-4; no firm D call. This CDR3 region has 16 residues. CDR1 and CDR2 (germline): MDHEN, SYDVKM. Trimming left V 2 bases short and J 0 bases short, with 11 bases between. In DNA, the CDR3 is TGTGCCAGCAGTTTAGGTGCCTCCTCAGCCAAAAACATTCAGTACTTC. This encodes CASSLGASSAKNIQYF.

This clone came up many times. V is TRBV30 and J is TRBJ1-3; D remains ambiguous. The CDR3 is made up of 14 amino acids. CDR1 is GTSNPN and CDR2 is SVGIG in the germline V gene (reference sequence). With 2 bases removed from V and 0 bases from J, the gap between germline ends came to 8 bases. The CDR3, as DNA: TGTGCCTGGAGTAGCGGATTCTCTGGAAACACCATATATTTT. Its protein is CAWSSGFSGNTIYF.